Following are 10 T cell receptor beta chains from one sample sequenced in a study of CD8 T cells in ankylosing spondylitis. Study-wide findings and caveats: Within ankylosing spondylitis blood, a TCR beta motif made up of eight or nine highly homologous variants appeared to be characteristic.

These receptors' targets are unknown. TCRdb called the 5' RACE reads again in MiXCR, with one record for every CDR3 protein. The table lists roughly 440,000 distinct CDR3 sequences, roughly a sixth of them singletons. Sequencing was performed on blood, either unsorted or a sorted T cell fraction (not recorded which). Receptor source: a male donor with ankylosing spondylitis.

V and J are TRBV20-1 and TRBJ2-7; 14 bases match TRBD2. This CDR3 has 15 amino acids. J gave up 6 bases and V 1 base, and 5 bases lay outside the gene matches. Germline CDR1 and CDR2: DFQATT and SNEGSKA (reference sequence). DNA of the CDR3: TGCAGTGCTAGAGGACTAGCGGGAGGGTCTCTCGAGCAGTACTTC. The encoded protein is CSARGLAGGSLEQYF.

This clonotype turned up a few times. The chain carries TRBV20-1 and TRBJ1-2, with a tentative D call TRBD1 (6 bases). The V gene's germline CDR1 is DFQATT and CDR2 SNEGSKA (reference sequence). V lost 7 bases, J lost 7 bases, and 13 bases lay in between. The CDR3 extends over 11 amino acids. CDR3 residues: CSVGGRGGYTF. The DNA for the CDR3 is TGCAGTGTTGGGGGGCGGGGTGGCTACACCTTC.

This clonotype has ten or more counts. This chain connects TRBV18 to TRBJ1-5; D gene unclear. CDR1 is KGHSH and CDR2 is LQKENI in the germline V gene. The CDR3 sequence is 13 residues long. V dropped 0 bases and J dropped 7 bases, with 7 bases sitting between them. The CDR3 loop is CASSPPGGQPQHF. CDR3 nucleotide sequence: TGTGCCAGCTCACCACCGGGAGGGCAGCCCCAGCATTTT.

The chain combines TRBV28 with TRBJ2-5; 7 positions match TRBD1. The CDR3 sequence is 15 residues long. From germline, CDR1 is MDHEN and CDR2 SYDVKM. The V and J ends lost 2 bases and 2 bases, in that order; junction bases with no gene match: 5. CDR3 sequence (DNA): TGTGCCAGCAGTTTAGGGGTCAGGGGGCAAGAGACCCAGTACTTC. Its protein product is CASSLGVRGQETQYF. Full variable domain (remainder filled in from reference TRBV28 and TRBJ2-5): DVKVTQSSRYLVKRTGEKVFLECVQDMDHENMFWYRQDPGLGLRLIYFSYDVKMKEKGDIPEGYSVSREKKERFSLILESASTNQTSMYLCASSLGVRGQETQYFGPGTRLLVL.

This clonotype came up a few times. CDR3 nucleotides: TGTGCCAGCAGCCGAACAGGGGTTGAGCAGTTCTTC. The encoded protein is CASSRTGVEQFF. This rearrangement joins TRBV7-2 to TRBJ2-1; 7 bases fit TRBD1. Trimming removed 5 bases from V and 9 bases from J; junction bases left unmatched: 4. This CDR3 has 12 residues. The germline V gene has CDR1 SGHTA and CDR2 FQGNSA.

The rearrangement uses TRBV7-8 and TRBJ1-6; a possible D gene is TRBD1 (5 bases). Germline assignment: CDR1 SGHVS and CDR2 FQNEAQ. The CDR3 extends over 18 amino acids. The V end was cut by 5 bases, the J end by 0 bases, with 17 bases between. The CDR3, as DNA: TGTGCCAGCAGCGCAGAAATGCGGGGGAGCTCCTATAATTCACCCCTCCACTTT. Its translation is CASSAEMRGSSYNSPLHF.

This clonotype turned up a few times. V is TRBV12-3 or TRBV12-4 and J is TRBJ1-1; a possible D gene is TRBD1 (5 bases). The CDR3 runs 12 residues. V lost 5 bases, J lost 7 bases, and 11 bases lay in between. The CDR3 is CASSRQSYEAFF. For the CDR3, the DNA is TGTGCCAGCAGTCGACAGAGCTATGAAGCTTTCTTT.

The sample holds a few counts of this clonotype. This chain uses TRBV5-1 with TRBJ2-1; 14 positions match TRBD2. Germline-derived CDR1 and CDR2 are SGHRS and YFSETQ. J lost 6 bases, V lost 0 bases, and 2 bases had no gene match. The CDR3 consists of 16 residues. The DNA for the CDR3 is TGCGCCAGCAGCTTGGTGGGACTAGCGGGAGCCAATGAGCAGTTCTTC. Residues: CASSLVGLAGANEQFF. Combining the CDR3 with reference TRBV5-1 and TRBJ2-1 gives the whole variable domain KAGVTQTPRYLIKTRGQQVTLSCSPISGHRSVSWYQQTPGQGLQFLFEYFSETQRNKGNFPGRFSGRQFSNSRSEMNVSTLELGDSALYLCASSLVGLAGANEQFFGPGTRLTVL.

This clonotype was found a few times. V gene TRBV7-2 combines with J gene TRBJ2-2; 8 bases match TRBD2. The CDR3 consists of 17 residues. The germline CDR1 and CDR2 sequences are SGHTA and FQGNSA. V gave up 4 bases and J gave up 7 bases; unmatched junction bases: 14. The CDR3 DNA reads TGTGCCAGCAGCTCCTCCTCCGGGACTAGAGGCGGCGGGGAGCTGTTTTTT. It translates to CASSSSSGTRGGGELFF.

The rearrangement uses TRBV10-3 and TRBJ1-2, with 7 bases aligning to TRBD1. V dropped 3 bases and J dropped 1; count of bases not matched to a gene: 2. CDR3 length equals 14 residues. Germline V gene sequence: CDR1 ENHRY, CDR2 SYGVKD. CDR3 in DNA: TGTGCCATCAGTGAAGGGGGCAGTAACTATGGCTACACCTTC. Protein product: CAISEGGSNYGYTF.